The 3 T cell receptor beta chains reported below all come from one sample, sequenced in a study of response to subunit inactivated influenza vaccine. TCRdb re-derived calls from the RT-PCR reads in MiXCR, one entry per CDR3 protein. The table lists about 610,000 distinct CDR3 sequences, 14% of them singletons. The specimen comprised PBMCs from blood, sampled 11 to 12 days after vaccination. These receptors all come from a man aged 45 to 65 who received an inactivated influenza vaccine.

This clonotype was picked up a small number of times. The chain employs TRBV15 and TRBJ1-5; possible D gene TRBD1, 5 bases. This CDR3 spans 16 amino acids. The germline CDR1 and CDR2 sequences are LNHNV and YYDKDF (reference sequence). V lost 3 bases and J 4 bases, leaving 16 bases between the germline ends. CDR3 sequence (DNA): TGTGCCACCAGCAGTAGATTTGACAGTTTTAATCAGCCCCAGCATTTT. Translation gives CATSSRFDSFNQPQHF.

This clonotype has ten or more counts. The gene calls are TRBV6-5 and TRBJ2-2, with D maybe TRBD2 (5 bases). Trimming took 2 bases from V and 4 from J, leaving 8 bases between them. Germline loops: CDR1 MNHEY, CDR2 SVGAGI. The CDR3 runs to 14 residues. The CDR3 loop reads CASSYGLSTGELFF. Written as DNA, the CDR3 is TGTGCCAGCAGTTACGGACTGTCCACCGGGGAGCTGTTTTTT.

This clonotype has a handful of counts. The V gene is TRBV6-1, the J gene TRBJ1-1; 9 bases are shared with TRBD1. V lost 6 bases to trimming and J lost 6 bases; unmatched junction nucleotides: 8. Germline CDR1 reads MNHNS; CDR2 reads SASEGT. This CDR3 is built from 14 residues. The CDR3 region has the DNA TGTGCCAGCAGGCAGGGACAGGGAGTTGCTGAAGCTTTCTTT. Its protein product is CASRQGQGVAEAFF.